Reported below is one T cell receptor beta chain. The target antigen is unknown. This record comes from a study of Ad26.COV2.S vaccination and SARS-CoV-2 variants. At the level of the study: Each vaccinee took Ad26.COV2.S intramuscularly, once or twice 56 days apart. Study-level results: Vaccine and placebo groups showed comparable non-spike TCR breadth.

Specified treatment: over 15 received Ad26.COV2.S at low or high dose, single or two shots; 5 received placebo; per-sample allocation not given. It was on day 63 after the first vaccine or placebo injection that samples were taken. Aged 18-55 years, donor was enrolled in Boston around 2020. In the vaccine, an Ad26 vector expressed the SARS-CoV-2 spike of the Wuhan strain. TCRdb's table, derived via immunoSEQ multiplex PCR, lists solely in-frame clones and lacks some. The repertoire holds a few hundred thousand clones, with about 90% as singletons. Sequenced here: peripheral blood, sampled in a trial of Ad26.COV2.S vaccine versus placebo. This clonotype was obtained from a person aged 18-60 years who received the Ad26.COV2.S COVID-19 vaccine or a placebo.

In nucleotides, the CDR3 is TGTGCCAGCCAGTTAGACGGGACACAGGCTGATACGCAGTATTTT. This translates into CASQLDGTQADTQYF. The gene calls are TRBV9 and TRBJ2-3; weak D call: TRBD1 (6 bases). The CDR3 sequence is 15 residues long. Germline CDR1 and CDR2: SGDLS and YYNGEE. The V gene lost 7 bases and the J gene lost 6 bases, with 21 bases spanning the gap.